Listed below are T cell receptor beta chains from one sample, sequenced in a study of OX40 agonist ivuxolimab in advanced cancers. This table comes from immunoSEQ multiplex PCR, and its TCRdb copy is limited to in-frame clones, with some not included. The sample lists under 35,000 clones; about 89% were seen once. This specimen consisted of CD4+ or CD8+ T cells sorted from blood, obtained in a trial of the OX40 agonist ivuxolimab. The receptors originated from an adult with an advanced solid tumor such as melanoma, head and neck, liver or kidney cancer. Both conserved end residues are part of each CDR3. Each record gives: V gene, J gene, clone size, D gene, CDR3 protein, CDR3 DNA. D genes are given only for firm matches. Expanded clones are given a class, and other clones once, few, many or no size at all.

V gene: TRBV2
J gene: TRBJ2-3
clone size: NA
D gene: TRBD2
CDR3 protein: CASSEFSAGSGGTQYF
CDR3 DNA: TGTGCCAGCAGTGAATTCTCAGCGGGGTCCGGAGGTACGCAGTATTTT

V gene: TRBV19
J gene: TRBJ2-7
clone size: NA
D gene: NA
CDR3 protein: CASSIKDSSYEQYF
CDR3 DNA: TGTGCCAGTAGTATAAAGGACAGCTCCTACGAGCAGTACTTC

V gene: TRBV23-1
J gene: TRBJ1-1
clone size: once
D gene: NA
CDR3 protein: CASSQSLFMNTEAFF
CDR3 DNA: TGCGCCAGCAGTCAAAGTCTGTTCATGAACACTGAAGCTTTCTTT

V gene: TRBV4-1
J gene: TRBJ1-1
clone size: NA
D gene: NA
CDR3 protein: CASSQVERGTEAFF
CDR3 DNA: TGCGCCAGCAGCCAAGTAGAGAGGGGCACTGAAGCTTTCTTT

V gene: TRBV5-4
J gene: TRBJ2-7
clone size: NA
D gene: TRBD1
CDR3 protein: CASSLDRGRVNEQYF
CDR3 DNA: TGTGCCAGCAGCTTGGACAGGGGGCGCGTAAACGAGCAGTACTTC

V gene: TRBV7-2
J gene: TRBJ1-3
clone size: NA
D gene: NA
CDR3 protein: CASSLTTGIRSGNTIYF
CDR3 DNA: TGTGCCAGCAGCCTCACCACAGGGATCCGCTCTGGAAACACCATATATTTT

V gene: TRBV4-1
J gene: TRBJ2-1
clone size: NA
D gene: NA
CDR3 protein: CASSQDERREQFF
CDR3 DNA: TGCGCCAGCAGCCAAGATGAAAGGAGGGAGCAGTTCTTC

V gene: TRBV27
J gene: TRBJ2-5
clone size: NA
D gene: NA
CDR3 protein: CASSLLGFQETQYF
CDR3 DNA: TGTGCCAGCAGTTTATTGGGTTTCCAAGAGACCCAGTACTTC

V gene: TRBV28
J gene: TRBJ1-1
clone size: NA
D gene: TRBD1
CDR3 protein: CASSLIEDRGRNTEAFF
CDR3 DNA: TGTGCCAGCAGTTTAATAGAGGACAGGGGTAGGAACACTGAAGCTTTCTTT

V gene: TRBV23-1
J gene: TRBJ2-1
clone size: NA
D gene: NA
CDR3 protein: CASSQAGFSQSPGQFF
CDR3 DNA: TGCGCCAGCAGTCAGGCGGGATTTAGCCAATCTCCAGGGCAGTTCTTC

V gene: TRBV9
J gene: TRBJ2-1
clone size: once
D gene: NA
CDR3 protein: CASSPFVGSPNEQFF
CDR3 DNA: TGTGCCAGCAGCCCATTCGTCGGGTCCCCTAATGAGCAGTTCTTC

V gene: TRBV7-9
J gene: TRBJ2-3
clone size: few
D gene: NA
CDR3 protein: CASSPNRGGFTDTQYF
CDR3 DNA: TGTGCCAGCAGCCCCAACCGAGGGGGGTTCACAGATACGCAGTATTTT

V gene: TRBV6-5
J gene: TRBJ1-5
clone size: NA
D gene: TRBD1
CDR3 protein: CASSPDRAGNQPQHF
CDR3 DNA: TGTGCCAGCAGCCCCGACAGGGCCGGCAATCAGCCCCAGCATTTT

V gene: TRBV6-5
J gene: TRBJ2-1
clone size: NA
D gene: TRBD2
CDR3 protein: CASSSLTSGTWEQFF
CDR3 DNA: TGTGCCAGCAGTTCTCTTACTAGCGGGACCTGGGAGCAGTTCTTC

V gene: TRBV5-1
J gene: TRBJ2-5
clone size: NA
D gene: TRBD1
CDR3 protein: CASSLGGQGKGETQYF
CDR3 DNA: TGCGCCAGCAGCTTGGGGGGACAGGGGAAGGGAGAGACCCAGTACTTC

V gene: TRBV7-9
J gene: TRBJ1-5
clone size: NA
D gene: NA
CDR3 protein: CASSLTGYQPQHF
CDR3 DNA: TGTGCCAGCAGCTTAACAGGGTATCAGCCCCAGCATTTT

V gene: TRBV7-2
J gene: TRBJ1-4
clone size: NA
D gene: NA
CDR3 protein: CASSFGREKLFF
CDR3 DNA: TGTGCCAGCAGCTTCGGTAGAGAAAAACTGTTTTTT

V gene: TRBV5-6
J gene: TRBJ2-7
clone size: NA
D gene: TRBD1
CDR3 protein: CASTLSGQAYTYEQYF
CDR3 DNA: TGTGCCAGCACGCTCTCGGGACAGGCTTACACCTACGAGCAGTACTTC

V gene: TRBV9
J gene: TRBJ2-1
clone size: NA
D gene: NA
CDR3 protein: CASSVQGAAEQFF
CDR3 DNA: TGTGCCAGCAGCGTACAAGGCGCGGCAGAGCAGTTCTTC

V gene: TRBV15
J gene: TRBJ2-1
clone size: NA
D gene: TRBD2
CDR3 protein: CATSREAGGLYNEQFF
CDR3 DNA: TGTGCCACCAGCAGAGAAGCGGGAGGCCTCTACAATGAGCAGTTCTTC

V gene: TRBV10-3
J gene: TRBJ1-5
clone size: once
D gene: NA
CDR3 protein: CAIDWAGQPQHF
CDR3 DNA: TGTGCCATCGATTGGGCTGGGCAGCCCCAGCATTTT

V gene: TRBV11-3
J gene: TRBJ2-2
clone size: NA
D gene: NA
CDR3 protein: CASSSNTGGELFF
CDR3 DNA: TGTGCCAGCAGCTCGAACACTGGGGGGGAGCTGTTTTTT

V gene: TRBV18
J gene: TRBJ1-4
clone size: NA
D gene: NA
CDR3 protein: CASSPQGGANEKLFF
CDR3 DNA: TGTGCCAGCTCACCCCAGGGTGGTGCTAATGAAAAACTGTTTTTT

V gene: TRBV18
J gene: TRBJ1-1
clone size: NA
D gene: TRBD1
CDR3 protein: CASSPRRGHGNTEAFF
CDR3 DNA: TGTGCCAGCTCACCAAGAAGGGGGCATGGGAACACTGAAGCTTTCTTT

V gene: TRBV10-3
J gene: TRBJ1-3
clone size: NA
D gene: NA
CDR3 protein: CAISPMAISGNTIYF
CDR3 DNA: TGTGCCATCTCACCCATGGCTATCTCTGGAAACACCATATATTTT

V gene: TRBV19
J gene: TRBJ2-5
clone size: NA
D gene: NA
CDR3 protein: CASSIEVGRETQYF
CDR3 DNA: TGTGCCAGTAGTATAGAGGTAGGGAGGGAGACCCAGTACTTC

V gene: TRBV6-1
J gene: TRBJ1-4
clone size: NA
D gene: NA
CDR3 protein: CASSEVPDEKLFF
CDR3 DNA: TGTGCCAGCAGTGAAGTCCCGGATGAAAAACTGTTTTTT

V gene: TRBV10-3
J gene: TRBJ1-1
clone size: few
D gene: TRBD1
CDR3 protein: CAIRGTGPPGGNTEAFF
CDR3 DNA: TGTGCCATCAGAGGGACAGGGCCCCCGGGAGGGAACACTGAAGCTTTCTTT

V gene: TRBV21-1
J gene: TRBJ1-2
clone size: NA
D gene: NA
CDR3 protein: CASSKAGTGVSYGYTF
CDR3 DNA: TGTGCCAGCAGCAAAGCCGGGACAGGGGTTAGCTATGGCTACACCTTC